This T cell receptor (beta chain) derives from a study of OX40 agonist ivuxolimab in advanced cancers. As for the study in general: Participants could have had prior anti-PD-1, anti-PD-L1 or anti-CTLA-4 therapy, and more than 35% had some. The study reported partial responses in three patients: one hepatocellular carcinoma, two cutaneous melanoma. Findings of the study overall: Antigen specificity was not determined for the expanded peripheral T cells. CD4+ T cells averaged fewer expanded clones than CD8+ T cells.

Measured with immunoSEQ multiplex PCR; TCRdb has only the in-frame clones, and not every one. Of tens of thousands of clones in the sample, around 90% were seen once. The CDR3 length is 19 residues. Comment on this clone: No antigen is known for it.

The chain is built from TRBV1 and TRBJ2-1; the table gives TRBD2 as D, unverified against the DNA. TRBV1 is a pseudogene segment. This material consisted of CD4+ or CD8+ T cells sorted from blood, taken in a trial of the OX40 agonist ivuxolimab. The sequence derives from an adult with an advanced solid tumor such as melanoma, head and neck, liver or kidney cancer. CDR3 residues: CTSSPTGTSGEATYNEQFF. The DNA of the CDR3 is TGCACCAGCAGCCCTACCGGGACTAGCGGAGAGGCGACCTACAATGAGCAGTTCTTC.